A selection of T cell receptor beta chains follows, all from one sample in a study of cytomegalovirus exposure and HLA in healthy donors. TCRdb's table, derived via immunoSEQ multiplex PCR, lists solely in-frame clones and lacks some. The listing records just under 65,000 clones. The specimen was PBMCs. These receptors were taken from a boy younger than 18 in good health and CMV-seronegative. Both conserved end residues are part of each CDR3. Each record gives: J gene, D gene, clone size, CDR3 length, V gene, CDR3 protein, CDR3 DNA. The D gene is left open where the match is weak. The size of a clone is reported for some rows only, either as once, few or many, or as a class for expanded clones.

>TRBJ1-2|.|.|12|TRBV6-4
CASSDYRGGYTF
TGTGCCAGCAGTGACTACCGCGGTGGCTACACCTTC
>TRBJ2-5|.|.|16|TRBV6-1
CASSDLPGDSWETQYF
TGTGCCAGCAGTGATCTACCGGGGGATTCGTGGGAGACCCAGTACTTC
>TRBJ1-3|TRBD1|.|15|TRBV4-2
CASSQDRVVGNTIYF
TGTGCCAGCAGCCAGGACAGGGTCGTTGGAAACACCATATATTTT
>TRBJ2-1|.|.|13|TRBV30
CAWSILENNEQFF
TGTGCCTGGAGTATTCTAGAGAACAATGAGCAGTTCTTC
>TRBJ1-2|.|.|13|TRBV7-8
CASSLPQGIGYTF
TGTGCCAGCAGCTTACCGCAGGGTATTGGCTACACCTTC
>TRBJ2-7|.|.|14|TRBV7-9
CASSPRQSSYEQYF
TGTGCCAGCAGCCCGCGGCAGAGCTCCTACGAGCAGTACTTC
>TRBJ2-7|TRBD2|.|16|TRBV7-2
CASSPPGREGSYEQYF
TGTGCCAGCAGCCCGCCGGGGCGGGAGGGCTCCTACGAGCAGTACTTC
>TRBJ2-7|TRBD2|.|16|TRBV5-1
CASRSLAGGAQYEQYF
TGCGCCAGCAGGAGCCTAGCGGGAGGCGCCCAGTACGAGCAGTACTTC
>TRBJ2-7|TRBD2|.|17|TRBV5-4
CASSLGVWASGSYEQYF
TGTGCCAGCAGCTTGGGGGTTTGGGCTAGCGGGAGTTACGAGCAGTACTTC
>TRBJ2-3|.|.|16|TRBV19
CASTKAGRVGTDTQYF
TGTGCCAGTACTAAAGCGGGCAGGGTAGGCACAGATACGCAGTATTTT
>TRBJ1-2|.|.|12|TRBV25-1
CASSASGDGYTF
TGTGCCAGCAGTGCTTCGGGGGATGGCTACACCTTC
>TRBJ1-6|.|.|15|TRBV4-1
CASSHQIGEGSPLHF
TGCGCCAGCAGCCATCAAATAGGGGAGGGTTCACCCCTCCACTTT
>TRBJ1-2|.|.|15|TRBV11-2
CASSLGPTEGDGYTF
TGTGCCAGCAGCTTAGGGCCGACTGAGGGGGATGGCTACACCTTC
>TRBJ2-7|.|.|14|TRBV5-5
CASSSLTGSYEQYF
TGTGCCAGCAGCTCCCTGACAGGATCCTACGAGCAGTACTTC
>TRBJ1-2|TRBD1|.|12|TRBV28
CASNQGADGYTF
TGTGCCAGCAACCAGGGGGCTGATGGCTACACCTTC
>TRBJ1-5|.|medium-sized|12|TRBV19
CASSINGQPQHF
TGTGCCAGTAGTATAAACGGTCAGCCCCAGCATTTT
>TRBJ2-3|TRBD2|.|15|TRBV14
CASSQPGTNFYTQYF
TGTGCCAGCAGCCAACCCGGGACTAACTTTTATACGCAGTATTTT
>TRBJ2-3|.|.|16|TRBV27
CASSPLKQFSTDTQYF
TGTGCCAGCAGTCCCTTAAAACAGTTTAGCACAGATACGCAGTATTTT
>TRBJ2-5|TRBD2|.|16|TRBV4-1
CASSQTVGLARETQYF
TGCGCCAGCAGCCAAACCGTGGGACTAGCGAGAGAGACCCAGTACTTC
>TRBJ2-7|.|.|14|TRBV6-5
CASSLTIGGYEQYF
TGTGCCAGCAGTCTGACCATCGGGGGCTACGAGCAGTACTTC
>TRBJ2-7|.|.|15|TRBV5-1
CASSSPQERWDEQYF
TGCGCCAGCAGCTCTCCCCAGGAGCGGTGGGACGAGCAGTACTTC
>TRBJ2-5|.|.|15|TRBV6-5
CASSYAGSRQETQYF
TGTGCCAGCAGTTACGCGGGGAGTCGGCAAGAGACCCAGTACTTC
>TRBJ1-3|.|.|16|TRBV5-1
CASSLYPQGTGNTIYF
TGCGCCAGCAGCTTGTATCCACAGGGAACTGGAAACACCATATATTTT
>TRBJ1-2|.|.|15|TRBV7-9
CASSCIDSLCYGYTF
TGTGCCAGCAGTTGTATTGACAGTTTATGCTATGGCTACACCTTC
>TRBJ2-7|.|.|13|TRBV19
CASGQGAAYEQYF
TGTGCCAGTGGTCAAGGGGCCGCCTACGAGCAGTACTTC
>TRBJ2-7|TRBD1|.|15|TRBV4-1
CASSQEQGTSYEQYF
TGCGCCAGCAGCCAAGAACAGGGGACATCCTACGAGCAGTACTTC
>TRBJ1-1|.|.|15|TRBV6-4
CASSASLGGNTEAFF
TGTGCCAGCAGTGCCTCCTTGGGAGGGAACACTGAAGCTTTCTTT
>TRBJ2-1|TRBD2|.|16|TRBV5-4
CASSVNLAGGNNEQFF
TGTGCCAGCAGCGTAAACCTAGCGGGGGGTAACAATGAGCAGTTCTTC
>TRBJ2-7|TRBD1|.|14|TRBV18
CASSPRDSSYEQYF
TGTGCCAGCTCACCACGGGACAGCTCCTACGAGCAGTACTTC
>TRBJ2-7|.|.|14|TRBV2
CASRRAGQSYEQYF
TGTGCCAGCAGGAGAGCGGGACAATCCTACGAGCAGTACTTC
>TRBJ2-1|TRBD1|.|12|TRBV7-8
CASWDRFSEQFF
TGTGCCAGTTGGGACAGGTTTTCTGAGCAGTTCTTC
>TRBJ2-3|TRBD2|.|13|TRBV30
CAWAPSGGATQYF
TGTGCCTGGGCCCCTAGCGGGGGAGCTACGCAGTATTTT
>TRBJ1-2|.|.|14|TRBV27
CASSLAGDNYGYTF
TGTGCCAGCAGTTTAGCAGGGGATAACTATGGCTACACCTTC
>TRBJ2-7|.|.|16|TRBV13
CASSTRQVRGSYEQYF
TGTGCCAGCAGCACCCGACAGGTACGAGGGTCCTACGAGCAGTACTTC
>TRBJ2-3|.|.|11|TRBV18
CASSPAATQYF
TGTGCCAGCTCACCAGCCGCGACGCAGTATTTT
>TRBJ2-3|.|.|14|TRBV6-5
CASRQGWSTDTQYF
TGTGCCAGCAGACAGGGTTGGAGCACAGATACGCAGTATTTT
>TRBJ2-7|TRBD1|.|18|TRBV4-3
CASSRFWEPGQPPYEQYF
TGCGCCAGCAGCCGTTTTTGGGAACCGGGACAGCCACCCTACGAGCAGTACTTC
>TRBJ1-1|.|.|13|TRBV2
CASSEIGVGEAFF
TGTGCCAGCAGTGAAATAGGGGTTGGTGAAGCTTTCTTT
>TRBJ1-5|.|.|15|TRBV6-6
CASSWGERSNQPQHF
TGTGCCAGCAGTTGGGGGGAGAGGAGCAATCAGCCCCAGCATTTT
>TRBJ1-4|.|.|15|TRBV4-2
CASSQEPGSNEKLFF
TGTGCCAGCAGCCAAGAGCCAGGGTCTAATGAAAAACTGTTTTTT
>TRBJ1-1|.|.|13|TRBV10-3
CAISESRNTEAFF
TGTGCCATCAGTGAGTCCAGGAACACTGAAGCTTTCTTT
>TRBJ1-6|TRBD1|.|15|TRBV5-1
CASNSAGGESEPLHF
TGCGCCAGCAATTCAGCAGGGGGCGAAAGTGAACCCCTCCACTTT
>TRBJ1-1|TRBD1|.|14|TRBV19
CASSRQGANTEAFF
TGTGCCAGTAGTAGACAGGGAGCGAACACTGAAGCTTTCTTT
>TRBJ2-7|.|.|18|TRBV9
CASSVGSGIYGKSYEQYF
TGTGCCAGCAGCGTAGGCTCGGGAATTTACGGGAAATCCTACGAGCAGTACTTC
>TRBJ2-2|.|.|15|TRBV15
CATSRDRTNTGELFF
TGTGCCACCAGCAGGGACAGAACGAACACCGGGGAGCTGTTTTTT
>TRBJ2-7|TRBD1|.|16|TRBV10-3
CAISKNRGPKLYEQYF
TGTGCCATCAGTAAAAATAGGGGGCCAAAACTCTACGAGCAGTACTTC
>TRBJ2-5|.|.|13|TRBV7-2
CASSFLRQETQYF
TGTGCCAGCAGCTTCCTCAGGCAAGAGACCCAGTACTTC
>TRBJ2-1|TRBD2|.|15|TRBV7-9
CASSRGGVSYNEQFF
TGTGCCAGCAGTCGCGGGGGGGTCTCCTACAATGAGCAGTTCTTC